A single sample gave rise to the 29 T cell receptor beta chains below, sequenced in a study of blood T cell repertoires in COVID-19. Sequencing used immunoSEQ multiplex PCR; TCRdb keeps in-frame clones, though not all of them. The sample shows 200,000 to 300,000 clones, about 87% of them seen only once. Sequenced material: peripheral blood. These receptors came from a woman in her forties who had recovered from COVID-19.

The chain carries TRBV5-4 and TRBJ2-5, with TRBD2 matching 8 bases. V lost 4 bases to trimming and J lost 4 bases; unmatched junction nucleotides: 9. The germline V gene encodes CDR1 SGHNT and CDR2 YYREEE (reference sequence). This CDR3 region has 15 residues. The CDR3 spells CASSHRGGGLETQYF. CDR3 nucleotides: TGTGCCAGCAGCCACCGAGGCGGGGGGCTAGAGACCCAGTACTTC.

J is TRBJ1-1 and V is TRBV2; D might be TRBD1 (6 bases). CDR1 and CDR2 (germline): SNHLY, FYNNEI. The CDR3 runs 15 residues. V lost 3 bases and J lost 10, with 21 bases in between. Here the CDR3 DNA reads TGTGCCAGCAGTGATAGGGCATCCCGGCGAGGGGGAGCTTTCTTT. It encodes CASSDRASRRGGAFF.

This chain joins TRBV5-1 and TRBJ2-5; D possibly corresponds to TRBD2 (5 bases). V lost 1 base to trimming and J lost 5 bases, with 9 bases between them. The V gene's germline CDR1 is SGHRS and CDR2 YFSETQ. The CDR3 is made up of 13 amino acids. The chain's CDR3 is CASSLTGFETQYF. The DNA for the CDR3 is TGCGCCAGCAGCTTGACGGGGTTTGAGACCCAGTACTTC.

The rearrangement uses TRBV27 and TRBJ1-5; 8 bases line up with TRBD1. Trimming at V came to 7 bases and at J to 0 bases, leaving 17 bases not matched to a gene. The germline CDR1 and CDR2 sequences are MNHEY and SMNVEV (reference sequence). The CDR3 has 19 amino acids. Here the CDR3 DNA reads TGTGCCAGCACTTTTTCCGGGACAGGTCATTCCTCTAGCAATCAGCCCCAGCATTTT. The encoded protein is CASTFSGTGHSSSNQPQHF.

This chain uses TRBV2 with TRBJ2-5; TRBD1 aligns across 8 bases. Germline V gene sequence: CDR1 SNHLY, CDR2 FYNNEI. V dropped 9 bases and J dropped 5; count of bases not matched to a gene: 8. The CDR3 covers 13 residues. CDR3 in DNA: TGTGCCAGACAGGGACAGGAGGGCGAGACCCAGTACTTC. The encoded protein is CARQGQEGETQYF.

The gene calls are TRBV7-9 and TRBJ1-3; TRBD1 might be the D (6 bases). V was cut by 1 base and J by 8 bases, with 15 bases left in between. Germline loops: CDR1 SEHNR, CDR2 FQNEAQ (reference sequence). CDR3 length: 15 amino acids. DNA for the CDR3: TGTGCCAGCAGCTTAGTAATGGGGGCGAGTGACACCATATATTTT. Translating gives CASSLVMGASDTIYF. Complete variable domain (other parts from reference TRBV7-9 and TRBJ1-3): DTGVSQNPRHKITKRGQNVTFRCDPISEHNRLYWYRQTLGQGPEFLTYFQNEAQLEKSRLLSDRFSAERPKGSFSTLEIQRTEQGDSAMYLCASSLVMGASDTIYFGEGSWLTVV.

V usage is TRBV6-2 or TRBV6-3 and J usage is TRBJ1-2; 9 bases fit TRBD1. Germline values: CDR1 MNHEY, CDR2 SVGEGT. Losses at the gene ends were 2 bases for V and 8 bases for J; bases not matched to a gene: 3. The CDR3 runs 13 residues. CDR3 DNA sequence: TGTGCCAGCAGTTACGGGACAGGGAGAGGCTACACCTTC. Its protein is CASSYGTGRGYTF.

The chain is built from TRBV7-9 and TRBJ2-1; 7 nucleotides agree with TRBD2. The germline V gene encodes CDR1 SEHNR and CDR2 FQNEAQ (reference sequence). The CDR3 covers 16 residues. Germline trimming cut 5 bases from V and 0 bases from J; bases unmatched to any gene: 7. CDR3 bases: TGTGCCAGCAGCCCTTTGGGGGGGAGCTCCTACAATGAGCAGTTCTTC. It encodes CASSPLGGSSYNEQFF.

The chain carries TRBV2 and TRBJ2-4, with 7 bases that match TRBD1. The CDR3 sequence is 20 residues long. CDR1 and CDR2 (germline): SNHLY, FYNNEI. Trimming at V came to 5 bases and at J to 1 base, leaving 20 bases not matched to a gene. For the CDR3, the DNA is TGTGCCAGCAGTTTCCGACCGGGACAGACATTTGGTAGGGCCAAAAACATTCAGTACTTC. Protein sequence: CASSFRPGQTFGRAKNIQYF.

The rearrangement joins TRBV11-3 to TRBJ2-2; tentative D call: TRBD2 (6 bases). V lost 0 bases to trimming and J lost 6 bases, with 11 bases between them. Germline V lookup: CDR1 SGHNT, CDR2 YENEEA. This CDR3 is built from 15 residues. The CDR3 spells CASSLDRGYSGELFF. CDR3 DNA sequence: TGTGCCAGCAGCTTAGATCGGGGGTACTCCGGGGAGCTGTTTTTT.

The rearrangement uses TRBV5-1 and TRBJ1-2; maybe TRBD1 (6 bases). The germline gives CDR1 SGHRS, CDR2 YFSETQ. CDR3 size: 15 residues. Trimming pared 0 bases from V and 3 bases from J, leaving 12 bases between. The CDR3 here is CASSLGAGVHYGYTF. The DNA for the CDR3 is TGCGCCAGCAGCTTGGGGGCAGGGGTCCACTATGGCTACACCTTC.

The chain is built from TRBV5-4 and TRBJ1-2; 7 positions match TRBD1. Germline CDR1 SGHNT, CDR2 YYREEE (reference sequence). J was trimmed by 4 bases and V by 4 bases; bases with no gene match: 4. The CDR3 spans 13 residues. CDR3 bases: TGTGCCAGCAGCCTGCGGGACAGCTATGGCTACACCTTC. The encoded protein is CASSLRDSYGYTF.

Details on this clone: Within the sample, other DNA sequences also encode this same CDR3. The chain joins TRBV6-5 to TRBJ1-1; D is perhaps TRBD1 (6 bases). V lost 2 bases and J lost 8, with 12 bases in between. The CDR3 extends over 13 amino acids. The germline V gene has CDR1 MNHEY and CDR2 SVGAGI. The CDR3 is CASSYADRSEAFF. CDR3 DNA sequence: TGTGCCAGCAGTTACGCGGACAGATCCGAAGCTTTCTTT.

The chain couples TRBV4-1 to TRBJ2-3; 10 positions match TRBD1. This CDR3 has 17 residues. CDR1 is MGHRA and CDR2 is YSYEKL in the germline V gene. J lost 3 bases, V lost 3 bases, and 9 bases had no gene match. CDR3 nucleotides: TGCGCCAGCAGCCAGACACCCCGGGACAGGGGAACAGATACGCAGTATTTT. Amino acid sequence: CASSQTPRDRGTDTQYF.

The CDR3 bases are TGTGCCAGCAGCGCTACAGGGGACTATGGCTACACCTTC. Amino acid sequence: CASSATGDYGYTF. V and J are TRBV7-3 and TRBJ1-2; 7 bases are shared with TRBD1. Germline V gene lookup returns CDR1 SGHTA and CDR2 FQGTGA. This CDR3 spans 13 amino acids. The ends lost 5 bases at V and 3 bases at J; junction bases unmatched: 3.

The chain combines TRBV7-2 with TRBJ2-5; D gene uncertain. Germline-derived CDR1 and CDR2 are SGHTA and FQGNSA. The CDR3 is 15 residues long. Trimming took off 5 bases at V and 5 bases at J, with 18 bases between the two ends. In DNA, the CDR3 is TGTGCCAGCAGCCCCATGACGGTAATGCGGGAGACCCAGTACTTC. Amino acids: CASSPMTVMRETQYF.

The chain joins TRBV4-2 to TRBJ2-2; D is perhaps TRBD1 (6 bases). Between the trimmed V and J ends, which lost 0 bases and 0 bases, there was a span of 23 bases. The CDR3 has 21 amino acids. The germline V gene encodes CDR1 LGHNA and CDR2 YNFKEQ. The CDR3 DNA is TGTGCCAGCAGCCAAGATGAACCTCGGACAGCTAGCTACGCGAACACCGGGGAGCTGTTTTTT. Its protein is CASSQDEPRTASYANTGELFF.

The gene calls are TRBV5-1 and TRBJ2-3, with 10 bases lining up with TRBD1. J gave up 4 bases and V 7 bases, and 6 bases lay outside the gene matches. The V gene's germline CDR1 is SGHRS and CDR2 YFSETQ. The CDR3 is 14 residues long. CDR3 sequence: CASSGQGNADTQYF. The CDR3 bases are TGCGCCAGCTCGGGACAGGGGAACGCAGATACGCAGTATTTT.

The table lists this clone with a count of one. The chain has TRBV19 and TRBJ2-1; D not certain. V was clipped by 11 bases and J by 6 bases, with 20 bases between them. Per germline, CDR1 LNHDA and CDR2 SQIVND (reference sequence). The CDR3 consists of 14 residues. CDR3 in amino acids: CASHSRLVGNEQFF. CDR3 DNA sequence: TGTGCCTCACACTCCAGGCTGGTAGGCAATGAGCAGTTCTTC. Using reference TRBV19 and TRBJ2-1 for the parts outside the CDR3, the full variable domain is DGGITQSPKYLFRKEGQNVTLSCEQNLNHDAMYWYRQDPGQGLRLIYYSQIVNDFQKGDIAEGYSVSREKKESFPLTVTSAQKNPTAFYLCASHSRLVGNEQFFGPGTRLTVL.

V and J are TRBV9 and TRBJ1-1; 7 bases are shared with TRBD1. This CDR3 comprises 14 residues. The J segment lost 5 bases and the V segment lost 0 bases, leaving 4 bases of the junction unmatched. Per the germline V gene, CDR1 is SGDLS and CDR2 is YYNGEE. Written as DNA, the CDR3 is TGTGCCAGCAGCGTAGGTGACAGGGCGACTGAAGCTTTCTTT. Its protein product is CASSVGDRATEAFF.

As concerns this clone: Its ends do not fully match the called genes, so a read error is possible. The chain joins TRBV5-6 to TRBJ1-4; perhaps TRBD1 as D (5 bases). CDR1 is SGHDT and CDR2 is YYEEEE in the germline V gene. The CDR3 runs to 15 residues. CDR3 protein: CASSPFLLGALASSF. DNA for the CDR3: TGTGCCAGCAGCCCTTTTCTTTTAGGGGCCCTTGCTTCGAGTTTT.

The chain has TRBV27 and TRBJ2-5; weak D call: TRBD1 (5 bases). The V gene lost 4 bases and the J gene lost 3 bases, with 9 bases spanning the gap. Germline-derived CDR1 and CDR2 are MNHEY and SMNVEV (reference sequence). This CDR3 spans 13 amino acids. The CDR3 loop is CASSYIGEETQYF. DNA of the CDR3: TGTGCCAGCAGTTATATAGGGGAAGAGACCCAGTACTTC.

The chain uses TRBV11-2 and TRBJ2-5; the D is unclear. The V end was cut by 0 bases, the J end by 5 bases, with 10 bases between. Germline assignment: CDR1 SGHAT and CDR2 FQNNGV. This CDR3 spans 14 amino acids. For the CDR3, the DNA is TGTGCCAGCAGCTTAGATCCGGAGAGGGAGACCCAGTACTTC. Translation gives CASSLDPERETQYF. Full variable domain (rest looked up from reference TRBV11-2 and TRBJ2-5): EAGVAQSPRYKIIEKRQSVAFWCNPISGHATLYWYQQILGQGPKLLIQFQNNGVVDDSQLPKDRFSAERLKGVDSTLKIQPAKLEDSAVYLCASSLDPERETQYFGPGTRLLVL.

The chain combines TRBV19 with TRBJ1-5, with D uncertain. The CDR3 sequence is 13 residues long. CDR1 is LNHDA and CDR2 is SQIVND in the germline V gene (reference sequence). The germline V and J ends were trimmed by 11 bases and 5 bases, with 16 bases remaining between them. The CDR3 coding sequence is TGTGCCTCTAACCGAGGATATTATCAGCCCCAGCATTTT. Its protein product is CASNRGYYQPQHF.

The chain links TRBV19 to TRBJ2-7, with D possibly matching TRBD1 (6 bases). Germline V gives CDR1 LNHDA, CDR2 SQIVND (reference sequence). The CDR3 totals 15 residues. With 5 bases removed from V and 0 bases from J, the gap between germline ends came to 14 bases. Written as DNA, the CDR3 is TGTGCCAGTAGTTGGGGGCGTCTAAGCTCCTACGAGCAGTACTTC. Translating gives CASSWGRLSSYEQYF. The whole variable domain, remainder taken from reference TRBV19 and TRBJ2-7, is DGGITQSPKYLFRKEGQNVTLSCEQNLNHDAMYWYRQDPGQGLRLIYYSQIVNDFQKGDIAEGYSVSREKKESFPLTVTSAQKNPTAFYLCASSWGRLSSYEQYFGPGTRLTVT.

The chain is built from TRBV14 and TRBJ2-3, with D perhaps matching TRBD2 (5 bases). V was trimmed by 4 bases and J by 1 base, leaving 15 bases between them. CDR1 SGHDN and CDR2 FVKESK come from the germline V gene. The CDR3 length is 16 residues. CDR3: CASSPQRGFGTDTQYF. The CDR3 DNA is TGTGCCAGCAGCCCTCAGAGAGGGTTCGGCACAGATACGCAGTATTTT.

CDR3 coding DNA: TGTGCTAGTGGTTTGGGGACTAGCGGGGGCACAGATACGCAGTATTTT. Translated, it gives CASGLGTSGGTDTQYF. The rearrangement joins TRBV12-5 to TRBJ2-3; the match to TRBD2 covers 12 bases. V was clipped by 1 base and J by 1 base; unmatched bases: 0. Germline CDR1 and CDR2: LGHNT and FRNRAP. The CDR3 is made up of 16 amino acids. Filled out from reference TRBV12-5 and TRBJ2-3, the complete variable domain reads DARVTQTPRHKVTEMGQEVTMRCQPILGHNTVFWYRQTMMQGLELLAYFRNRAPLDDSGMPKDRFSAEMPDATLATLKIQPSEPRDSAVYFCASGLGTSGGTDTQYFGPGTRLTVL.

The chain recombines TRBV3-1 (or the pseudogene TRBV3-2) with TRBJ1-4; 10 bases map to TRBD1. Germline CDR1 LGHDT, CDR2 YNNKEL (reference sequence). The V gene end was trimmed by 2 bases and the J gene end by 13 bases; junction bases not matched to a gene: 10. The CDR3 extends over 15 amino acids. The CDR3 DNA reads TGTGCCAGCAGCCAACCGGGACAGGGGTTGGTACGACTGTTTTTT. This translates into CASSQPGQGLVRLFF.

The CDR3 DNA reads TGTGCCAGCAGTGCCCCAGGGGTTCTCTATGGCTACACCTTC. It yields the protein CASSAPGVLYGYTF. The rearrangement joins TRBV25-1 to TRBJ1-2, with a tentative D call TRBD1 (6 bases). With 4 bases removed from V and 4 bases from J, the gap between germline ends came to 13 bases. The CDR3 spans 14 residues. Germline CDR1 MGHDK, CDR2 SYGVNS.